Listed below are T cell receptor beta chains from one sample, sequenced in a study of T-cell reconstitution after alpha-beta-depleted transplantation in children. TCRdb itself ran the PCR reads through MiXCR, one entry per CDR3 protein. The data contain about 830,000 distinct CDR3 sequences, around 17% of them singletons. This specimen consisted of PBMCs, mostly from graft donor cells, obtained 360 days after TCRalphabeta/CD19-depleted stem cell transplant. These receptors came from a male patient younger than 18 who had a stem cell transplant for acute lymphoblastic leukemia, so the T cells may come from the graft donor. The CDR3 runs from the conserved cysteine through the conserved F or W. Each record gives: V gene, J gene, clone size, D gene, CDR3 protein, CDR3 DNA. The D gene is left open where the match is weak. Where a row states a size, it is once, few, many or the class of an expanded clone; other rows omit it.

TRBV24-1	TRBJ2-1	few	.	CATGLTGGSEQFF	TGTGCCACCGGATTGACCGGGGGCAGCGAGCAGTTCTTC
TRBV7-6	TRBJ1-2	.	.	CASSSWTGGYTF	TGTGCCAGCAGCTCCTGGACGGGAGGCTACACCTTC
TRBV27	TRBJ1-6	.	TRBD1	CASSPGQGWSPLHF	TGTGCCAGCAGTCCTGGACAGGGTTGGTCACCCCTCCACTTT
TRBV12-3/TRBV12-4	TRBJ2-3	few	TRBD2	CASSPPQTSGLDTQYF	TGTGCCAGCAGCCCTCCCCAGACTAGCGGGTTGGATACGCAGTATTTT
TRBV3-1	TRBJ1-2	few	.	CASSHTPYGYTF	TGTGCCAGCAGCCACACACCGTATGGCTACACCTTC
TRBV13	TRBJ2-3	.	TRBD2	CASSPWTSGLETSTDTQYF	TGTGCCAGCAGCCCCTGGACTAGCGGACTGGAAACTAGCACAGATACGCAGTATTTT
TRBV7-9	TRBJ1-6	.	.	CASSFDGNSPLHF	TGTGCCAGCAGCTTTGACGGGAACTCACCCCTCCACTTT
TRBV20-1	TRBJ1-5	.	TRBD1	CSADRGTVPNQPQHF	TGCAGTGCTGACAGGGGAACGGTCCCCAATCAGCCCCAGCATTTT
TRBV15	TRBJ1-5	.	.	CATSRGAVDIALNQPQHF	TGTGCCACCAGCAGAGGTGCAGTTGACATAGCACTCAATCAGCCCCAGCATTTT
TRBV20-1	TRBJ1-2	.	.	CSAFPSFAGGNFYGYTF	TGCAGTGCTTTTCCCAGCTTTGCCGGGGGCAACTTCTATGGCTACACCTTC
TRBV27	TRBJ2-1	few	.	CASSLRGGLYNEQFF	TGTGCCAGCAGTTTAAGGGGAGGACTTTACAATGAGCAGTTCTTC
TRBV19	TRBJ2-7	.	.	CASSPSPRVINEQYF	TGTGCCAGTAGCCCCTCACCCAGGGTAATCAACGAGCAGTACTTC
TRBV7-9	TRBJ2-2	few	TRBD2	CASRPNTGTSTGELFF	TGTGCCAGCAGACCGAACACCGGGACTAGCACCGGGGAGCTGTTTTTT
TRBV7-6	TRBJ1-1	few	TRBD1	CASSHRTGPTEAFF	TGTGCCAGCAGCCACAGGACAGGGCCCACTGAAGCTTTCTTT
TRBV12-3/TRBV12-4	TRBJ2-3	.	TRBD2	CASSWSAGSTDTQYF	TGTGCCAGCAGTTGGTCAGCGGGGAGCACAGATACGCAGTATTTT
TRBV20-1	TRBJ1-3	.	TRBD1	CSARARGTVGNTIYF	TGCAGTGCTAGAGCGAGAGGGACAGTTGGAAACACCATATATTTT
TRBV29-1	TRBJ2-2	few	.	CSVLGQSNTGELFF	TGCAGCGTCCTTGGACAGTCGAACACCGGGGAGCTGTTTTTT
TRBV5-1	TRBJ1-2	.	.	CASSLAVEGWDGYTF	TGCGCCAGCAGCTTGGCCGTGGAGGGGTGGGACGGCTACACCTTC
TRBV7-9	TRBJ2-7	.	TRBD1	CASSIRTGRTYEQYF	TGTGCCAGCAGCATCAGGACAGGGCGTACCTACGAGCAGTACTTC
TRBV20-1	TRBJ1-2	many	.	CSARDTINYGYTF	TGCAGTGCCCGGGACACAATTAACTATGGCTACACCTTC
TRBV6-1	TRBJ2-3	.	TRBD2	CASSSVAGVGDTQYF	TGTGCCAGCAGCTCTGTAGCGGGAGTTGGAGATACGCAGTATTTT
TRBV12-3/TRBV12-4	TRBJ2-7	few	.	CASSFLSGSGPEQYF	TGTGCCAGCAGTTTTCTTTCGGGTAGTGGCCCCGAGCAGTACTTC
TRBV12-3/TRBV12-4	TRBJ2-3	.	.	CASSLLEDGDTQYF	TGTGCCAGCAGTTTATTGGAGGATGGAGATACGCAGTATTTT
TRBV11-3	TRBJ2-7	few	.	CASSPLDGQGEQYF	TGTGCCAGCAGCCCCCTCGATGGACAAGGCGAGCAGTACTTC
TRBV6-2/TRBV6-3	TRBJ2-7	few	TRBD1	CASSYSFFGRVGGQGTYEQYF	TGTGCCAGCAGTTACTCGTTCTTTGGACGAGTTGGCGGACAGGGAACCTACGAGCAGTACTTC
TRBV3-1	TRBJ2-5	few	TRBD2	CASSQGSVAGGETQYF	TGTGCCAGCAGCCAAGGAAGCGTAGCGGGAGGGGAGACCCAGTACTTC
TRBV2	TRBJ2-1	.	TRBD2	CASSDKALAGAPIYNEQFF	TGTGCCAGCAGTGATAAGGCTTTGGCGGGAGCCCCCATATACAATGAGCAGTTCTTC
TRBV24-1	TRBJ2-6	.	.	CATSDLLESGANVLTF	TGTGCCACCAGTGATTTGTTGGAATCTGGGGCCAACGTCCTGACTTTC
TRBV4-1	TRBJ2-1	.	TRBD2	CASSQGRGTSRYNEQFF	TGCGCCAGCAGCCAAGGAAGAGGGACTAGCCGCTACAATGAGCAGTTCTTC
TRBV7-9	TRBJ2-7	.	TRBD2	CASSLGGGRGYEQYF	TGTGCCAGCAGCTTAGGGGGCGGGAGGGGATACGAGCAGTACTTC
TRBV6-5	TRBJ2-7	many	.	CASSYSPGGIEQYF	TGTGCCAGCAGTTACTCTCCTGGGGGGATCGAGCAGTACTTC
TRBV7-6	TRBJ2-3	many	.	CASSLVGGTDTQYF	TGTGCCAGCAGCTTAGTTGGTGGGACAGATACGCAGTATTTT
TRBV7-9	TRBJ2-7	.	.	CASSLAASEYYEQYF	TGTGCCAGCAGCTTAGCGGCTAGCGAGTACTACGAGCAGTACTTC
TRBV7-7	TRBJ2-1	.	TRBD2	CASSRGRPPYNEQFF	TGTGCCAGCAGCCGCGGGAGGCCCCCCTACAATGAGCAGTTCTTC
TRBV20-1	TRBJ2-7	.	TRBD2	CSARRGTSAYEQYF	TGCAGTGCTAGACGGGGGACTAGCGCCTACGAGCAGTACTTC
TRBV12-3/TRBV12-4	TRBJ2-5	few	.	CASSSGWTDSQETQYF	TGTGCCAGCAGTTCTGGGTGGACAGACTCCCAAGAGACCCAGTACTTC
TRBV4-1	TRBJ2-1	.	.	CASRKGQAHRKDNEQFF	TGCGCCAGCAGAAAAGGGCAGGCCCACCGAAAAGACAATGAGCAGTTCTTC
TRBV5-1	TRBJ2-7	.	.	CASSGSGLPYEQYF	TGCGCCAGCAGCGGATCGGGACTCCCCTACGAGCAGTACTTC
TRBV3-1	TRBJ2-3	.	TRBD2	CASSQGTSGRLITQYF	TGTGCCAGCAGCCAAGGTACTAGCGGGAGGCTCATCACGCAGTATTTT
TRBV10-3	TRBJ2-7	few	TRBD1	CAISGQGTSSSYEQYF	TGTGCCATCAGTGGACAGGGGACCTCGAGCTCCTACGAGCAGTACTTC
TRBV5-6	TRBJ2-7	few	TRBD1	CASSFGTGMAYEQYF	TGTGCCAGCAGCTTTGGGACAGGGATGGCCTACGAGCAGTACTTC
TRBV5-1	TRBJ2-6	few	.	CASSPQTGFANVLTF	TGCGCCAGCAGCCCGCAAACAGGGTTCGCCAACGTCCTGACTTTC
TRBV15	TRBJ2-7	.	.	CATSRTGHTSSYEQYF	TGTGCCACCAGCAGAACTGGACACACGAGCTCCTACGAGCAGTACTTC
TRBV12-3/TRBV12-4	TRBJ2-7	few	.	CASRSQYEQYF	TGTGCCAGCAGATCTCAGTACGAGCAGTACTTC
TRBV6-4	TRBJ2-1	.	TRBD2	CASSDSGLAAYNEQFF	TGTGCCAGCAGTGACTCAGGGCTAGCGGCCTACAATGAGCAGTTCTTC